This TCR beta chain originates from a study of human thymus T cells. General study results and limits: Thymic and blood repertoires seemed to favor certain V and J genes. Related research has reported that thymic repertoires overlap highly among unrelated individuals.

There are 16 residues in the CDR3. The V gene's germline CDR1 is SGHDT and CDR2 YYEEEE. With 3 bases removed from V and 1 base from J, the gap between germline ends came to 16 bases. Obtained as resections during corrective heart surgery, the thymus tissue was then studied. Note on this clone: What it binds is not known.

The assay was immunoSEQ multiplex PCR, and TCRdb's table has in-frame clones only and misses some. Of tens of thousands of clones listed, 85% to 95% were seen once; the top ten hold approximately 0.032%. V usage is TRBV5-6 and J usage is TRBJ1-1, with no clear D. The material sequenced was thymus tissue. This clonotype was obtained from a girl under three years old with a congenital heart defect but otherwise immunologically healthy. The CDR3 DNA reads TGTGCCAGCAGCTCTACCGGCTGGCGGCAGAACACTGAAGCTTTCTTT. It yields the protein CASSSTGWRQNTEAFF. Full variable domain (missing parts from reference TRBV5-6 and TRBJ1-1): DAGVTQSPTHLIKTRGQQVTLRCSPKSGHDTVSWYQQALGQGPQFIFQYYEEEERQRGNFPDRFSGHQFPNYSSELNVNALLLGDSALYLCASSSTGWRQNTEAFFGQGTRLTVV.